A single sample gave rise to the 8 T cell receptor beta chains below, sequenced in a study of response to subunit inactivated influenza vaccine. TCRdb re-analysed the RT-PCR reads in MiXCR, keeping a single row per CDR3 protein. Counted here are about 650,000 distinct CDR3 sequences, less than 20% occurring once; the ten biggest clones make up approximately 10%. This specimen consisted of PBMCs from blood, obtained 11 to 12 days after vaccination. These receptors all come from a man in his fifties or sixties who received an inactivated influenza vaccine.

The rearrangement links TRBV18 to TRBJ2-1, with 7 bases fitting TRBD1. Germline trimming cut 6 bases from V and 2 bases from J; bases unmatched to any gene: 10. This CDR3 comprises 16 residues. CDR1 and CDR2 from the germline V gene are KGHSH and LQKENI. The CDR3 loop reads CASSGEQGRPYNEQFF. CDR3 bases: TGTGCCAGCTCGGGGGAACAGGGGCGCCCCTACAATGAGCAGTTCTTC.

This clonotype has just a few counts. The V gene is TRBV12-3 or TRBV12-4, the J gene TRBJ1-2; 7 positions match TRBD1. The ends lost 0 bases at V and 6 bases at J; junction bases unmatched: 4. The CDR3 sequence is 14 residues long. As DNA, the CDR3 is TGTGCCAGCAGTTTAGCAGGGGGCGTTCATGGCTACACCTTC. Its protein is CASSLAGGVHGYTF.

This clonotype came up a few times. The chain links TRBV4-1 to TRBJ1-5; D is uncertain. This CDR3 has 14 residues. Germline V gene sequence: CDR1 MGHRA, CDR2 YSYEKL. V was cut by 1 base and J by 7 bases, with 11 bases left in between. The CDR3 sequence is CASSQVTFRQPQHF. The CDR3 bases are TGCGCCAGCAGCCAAGTGACGTTTCGGCAGCCCCAGCATTTT.

The sample holds a few counts of this clonotype. The genes are TRBV5-1 and TRBJ1-1; 8 nucleotides align to TRBD1. This CDR3 is 13 amino acids long. The V gene end was trimmed by 2 bases and the J gene end by 10 bases; junction bases not matched to a gene: 7. CDR1 and CDR2 (germline): SGHRS, YFSETQ. CDR3 protein: CASSLGTGGSAFF. In DNA form, the CDR3 reads TGCGCCAGCAGCTTAGGGACAGGTGGGTCAGCTTTCTTT.

The V gene is TRBV11-1, the J gene TRBJ2-1; TRBD1 aligns across 10 bases. Germline CDR1 is SGHAT and CDR2 is FQDESV (reference sequence). The V and J ends lost 5 bases and 6 bases, in that order; junction bases with no gene match: 13. The CDR3 spans 17 residues. The CDR3 sequence: CASSVGTGVILGNEQFF. CDR3 DNA: TGTGCCAGCAGCGTCGGGACAGGGGTTATTCTGGGCAATGAGCAGTTCTTC.

This chain uses TRBV5-6 with TRBJ2-7; 8 bases agree with TRBD2. Germline CDR1 reads SGHDT; CDR2 reads YYEEEE. The CDR3 has 15 residues. The V segment lost 0 bases and the J segment 4 bases; nucleotides outside the gene matches: 6. The CDR3 nucleotides are TGTGCCAGCAGCTTGGTAAGCGGGGGTATATACGAGCAGTACTTC. Residues: CASSLVSGGIYEQYF.

The J gene is TRBJ2-7, the V gene TRBV30; the D is unclear. V lost 4 bases and J lost 3, with 16 bases in between. The germline V gene encodes CDR1 GTSNPN and CDR2 SVGIG (reference sequence). The CDR3 length is 14 residues. The CDR3 nucleotides are TGTGCCTGGAACCCCGGCCGGACGAACTACGAGCAGTACTTC. Translation: CAWNPGRTNYEQYF.

This clonotype has ten or more counts. The chain has TRBV4-2 and TRBJ2-2; weak D call: TRBD1 (5 bases). The CDR3 extends over 14 amino acids. Germline CDR1 LGHNA, CDR2 YNFKEQ. Trimming pared 3 bases from V and 4 bases from J, leaving 9 bases between. The CDR3 sequence: CASSHLDSTGELFF. In DNA form, the CDR3 reads TGTGCCAGCAGCCATCTTGACAGCACCGGGGAGCTGTTTTTT.